These 14 T cell receptor beta chains were sequenced from one sample in a study of pediatric ulcerative colitis. Profiling relied on immunoSEQ multiplex PCR, and the TCRdb table lists in-frame clones only, not all of them. This sample carries 17,000 or so clones, about two thirds of them seen once, and the ten largest clones take around 3.6%. Rectal tissue came from one to two pinch biopsies taken at colonoscopy. Sample: gut tissue. These receptor sequences come from a girl aged 10-17 years with moderate ulcerative colitis.

The gene calls are TRBV14 and TRBJ2-1; TRBD2 matches 11 bases. This CDR3 has 15 residues. Germline CDR1 reads SGHDN; CDR2 reads FVKESK. V gave up 3 bases and J gave up 7 bases; unmatched junction bases: 5. This CDR3 is CASSQVGLAENEQFF. CDR3 bases: TGTGCCAGCAGCCAGGTGGGACTAGCGGAAAATGAGCAGTTCTTC. The full variable domain, completed using reference TRBV14 and TRBJ2-1, is EAGVTQFPSHSVIEKGQTVTLRCDPISGHDNLYWYRRVMGKEIKFLLHFVKESKQDESGMPNNRFLAERTGGTYSTLKVQPAELEDSGVYFCASSQVGLAENEQFFGPGTRLTVL.

The V call is TRBV28, the J call TRBJ1-2, with 10 nucleotides matching TRBD1. The germline V gene has CDR1 MDHEN and CDR2 SYDVKM. V lost 2 bases to trimming and J lost 4 bases; unmatched junction nucleotides: 4. CDR3 length equals 15 residues. CDR3 sequence (DNA): TGTGCCAGCAGTTTAGGGACAGGGGTTCTCTATGGCTACACCTTC. As protein: CASSLGTGVLYGYTF.

The chain combines TRBV5-6 with TRBJ2-7; D not certain. CDR1 is SGHDT and CDR2 is YYEEEE in the germline V gene. V lost 0 bases and J lost 6, with 7 bases in between. The CDR3 extends over 12 amino acids. In nucleotides, the CDR3 is TGTGCCAGCAGCTTGGTCAGATCCGAGCAGTACTTC. It specifies CASSLVRSEQYF.

In this sample, this clone turned up a few times. The rearrangement joins TRBV28 to TRBJ1-1; D remains ambiguous. The CDR3 is 11 residues long. Trimming pared 5 bases from V and 8 bases from J, leaving 9 bases between. The germline V gene encodes CDR1 MDHEN and CDR2 SYDVKM. In nucleotides, the CDR3 is TGTGCCAGCAGTATCTCCCGCGAAGCTTTCTTT. This codes for CASSISREAFF.

As for this clone: Other nucleotide sequences from this sample produce the same CDR3. The chain carries TRBV5-1 and TRBJ1-1, with TRBD1 matching over 10 bases. The ends lost 4 bases at V and 5 bases at J; junction bases unmatched: 8. There are 15 residues in the CDR3. Germline loops: CDR1 SGHRS, CDR2 YFSETQ. The CDR3 is CASSLVGTGDTEAFF. The CDR3 nucleotides read TGCGCCAGCAGCCTGGTAGGGACAGGGGATACTGAAGCTTTCTTT.

This clone has just a few counts. This chain uses TRBV7-3 with TRBJ1-1; D possibly corresponds to TRBD1 (5 bases). Trimming took off 1 base at V and 5 bases at J, with 14 bases between the two ends. The CDR3 is 15 amino acids. The germline V gene encodes CDR1 SGHTA and CDR2 FQGTGA. CDR3 DNA sequence: TGTGCCAGCAGCTTAAAGGCAGGGCCCTGGACTGAAGCTTTCTTT. The encoded protein is CASSLKAGPWTEAFF.

The chain couples TRBV2 to TRBJ2-1; D remains unclear. Germline assignment: CDR1 SNHLY and CDR2 FYNNEI. Trimming shortened V by 10 bases and J by 5 bases, and 12 bases separated the two germline ends. This CDR3 comprises 12 residues. CDR3 residues: CATVGLHNEQFF. The CDR3 nucleotides are TGTGCCACGGTAGGGCTTCACAATGAGCAGTTCTTC.

CDR3: CASSRGGRSDNEQFF. The CDR3 DNA sequence: TGCGCCAGCAGCCGAGGTGGTCGGTCCGACAATGAGCAGTTCTTC. The rearrangement joins TRBV4-1 to TRBJ2-1, with unresolved D. V dropped 4 bases and J dropped 5 bases, with 15 bases sitting between them. The length of the CDR3 is 15 residues. Germline V lookup: CDR1 MGHRA, CDR2 YSYEKL.

The V and J genes are TRBV27 and TRBJ2-7, with D hard to call. This CDR3 comprises 12 residues. Germline CDR1 is MNHEY and CDR2 is SMNVEV (reference sequence). V was trimmed by 4 bases and J by 2 bases, leaving 6 bases between them. CDR3 sequence (DNA): TGTGCCAGCAGTTCCGCCCCCTACGAGCAGTACTTC. As protein: CASSSAPYEQYF.

This clone was seen only a few times. The J gene is TRBJ1-2, the V gene TRBV12-5, with 9 bases matching TRBD1. This CDR3 region has 16 residues. CDR1 LGHNT and CDR2 FRNRAP come from the germline V gene. Trimming cost V 2 bases and J 4 bases; bases outside gene matches: 8. CDR3 coding DNA: TGTGCTAGTGGTTTGATCCCACAGGGGGCTGGCTATGGCTACACCTTC. Encoded protein: CASGLIPQGAGYGYTF. The whole variable domain, remainder taken from reference TRBV12-5 and TRBJ1-2, is DARVTQTPRHKVTEMGQEVTMRCQPILGHNTVFWYRQTMMQGLELLAYFRNRAPLDDSGMPKDRFSAEMPDATLATLKIQPSEPRDSAVYFCASGLIPQGAGYGYTFGSGTRLTVV.

Comment on this clone: This specimen includes other DNA sequences encoding the same CDR3. The chain is built from TRBV27 and TRBJ2-5; D gene unclear. CDR1 is MNHEY and CDR2 is SMNVEV in the germline V gene (reference sequence). Trimming stripped 6 bases from V and 4 bases from J, with 6 bases between. The CDR3 has 11 amino acids. The CDR3 coding sequence is TGTGCCAGCAGAGGTTTAGAGACCCAGTACTTC. Amino acids: CASRGLETQYF.

The gene calls are TRBV5-4 and TRBJ1-1; possibly TRBD1 for D (5 bases). Trimming shortened V by 4 bases and J by 8 bases, and 15 bases separated the two germline ends. The V gene's germline CDR1 is SGHNT and CDR2 YYREEE (reference sequence). The CDR3 spans 13 residues. CDR3 region: CASSTQGRPEAFF. The CDR3 nucleotides read TGTGCCAGCAGCACTCAGGGACGTCCGGAAGCTTTCTTT.

The chain joins TRBV6-6 to TRBJ2-1, with a tentative D call TRBD2 (5 bases). The germline gives CDR1 MNHNY, CDR2 SVGAGI (reference sequence). This CDR3 is 15 amino acids long. Trimming pared 6 bases from V and 6 bases from J, leaving 18 bases between. In DNA form, the CDR3 reads TGTGCCAGCAGACCCCCTGGTCTAGCCTTCAATGAGCAGTTCTTC. Amino acid sequence: CASRPPGLAFNEQFF.

The J gene is TRBJ2-2, the V gene TRBV5-1; possibly TRBD1 or TRBD2 for D (5 bases each). The germline CDR1 and CDR2 sequences are SGHRS and YFSETQ. Trimming cost V 0 bases and J 15 bases, with 12 bases left between them. The CDR3 loop spans 12 amino acids. The CDR3 region is CASSLERGIVFF. In DNA, the CDR3 is TGCGCCAGCAGCTTGGAGAGGGGTATAGTGTTTTTT. Looking up the rest from reference TRBV5-1 and TRBJ2-2 gives the full variable domain: KAGVTQTPRYLIKTRGQQVTLSCSPISGHRSVSWYQQTPGQGLQFLFEYFSETQRNKGNFPGRFSGRQFSNSRSEMNVSTLELGDSALYLCASSLERGIVFFGEGSRLTVL.